This T cell receptor beta chain was sequenced for a study of molecular identifiers for immune sequencing clone quantification. Study results and caveats: Reportedly, one cell's Jurkat TCR RNA was detected within 1,100,000 naive CD8 cells. Highly expanded clone sizes could be underestimated by identical TCR molecules sharing a barcode. Clones of above 20 RNA copies carried over 97% of effector molecules; in naive cells they carried under 1%.

This clonotype was recorded many times. Its antigen is unidentified. V was cut by 10 bases and J by 6 bases, with 13 bases left in between. The CDR3 covers 13 residues. CDR1 MDHEN and CDR2 SYDVKM come from the germline V gene. TCRdb recomputed calls from the PCR reads with MiXCR, one row per CDR3 protein. The sample includes about 36,000 distinct CDR3 sequences, about 18% of them seen just once. The sequencing input was naive CD8+ T cells from blood, with Jurkat cell RNA spiked in. The subset denotes: FACS-sorted CD8+CD4-CCR7+CD45RA+ naive T cells. The chain recombines TRBV28 with TRBJ1-6; no reliable D call. This clonotype was obtained from a human donor in good health. Some libraries in this study had Jurkat cell RNA spiked in. The chain's CDR3 is CATQTSANSPLHF. In nucleotides, the CDR3 is TGTGCCACCCAGACTTCGGCTAATTCACCCCTCCACTTT.